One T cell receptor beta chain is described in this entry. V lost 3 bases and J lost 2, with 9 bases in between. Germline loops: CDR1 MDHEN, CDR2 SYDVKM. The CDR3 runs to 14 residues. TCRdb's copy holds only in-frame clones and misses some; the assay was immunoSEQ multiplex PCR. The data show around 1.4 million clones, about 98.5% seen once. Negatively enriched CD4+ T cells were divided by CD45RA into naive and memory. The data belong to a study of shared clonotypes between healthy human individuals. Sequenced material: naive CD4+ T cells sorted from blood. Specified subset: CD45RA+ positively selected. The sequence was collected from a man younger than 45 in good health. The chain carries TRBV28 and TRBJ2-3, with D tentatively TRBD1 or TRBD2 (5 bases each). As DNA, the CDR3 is TGTGCCAGCAGTTTCGGGGACCTCACAGATACGCAGTATTTT. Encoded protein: CASSFGDLTDTQYF.